This record concerns one TCR beta chain sequence. The antigen is unknown. The sample originates from a study of CD8 T cells in ankylosing spondylitis. Study results and limitations: Significant enrichment of disease-linked clones was reportedly seen in matched ankylosing spondylitis synovial fluid.

CDR1 and CDR2 from the germline V gene are SQVTM and ANQGSEA. Trimming left V 5 bases short and J 9 bases short, with 17 bases between. The CDR3 totals 13 residues. It was by quantitative 5'-RACE with molecular barcodes that TCR beta libraries were made. TCRdb reprocessed the 5' RACE reads via MiXCR and lists one record per CDR3 protein. The table includes 150,000 to 200,000 distinct CDR3 sequences, about 18% detected once. Input material: blood, either unsorted or a sorted T cell fraction (not recorded which). The TCR originated in a male donor between 10 and 30 years old with ankylosing spondylitis or in good health (not recorded which). V gene TRBV29-1 combines with J gene TRBJ2-1; D might be TRBD2 (5 bases). The CDR3 DNA sequence: TGCAGCGTTACCTATTCGGGGATGGGTGAGCAGTTCTTC. It encodes CSVTYSGMGEQFF.